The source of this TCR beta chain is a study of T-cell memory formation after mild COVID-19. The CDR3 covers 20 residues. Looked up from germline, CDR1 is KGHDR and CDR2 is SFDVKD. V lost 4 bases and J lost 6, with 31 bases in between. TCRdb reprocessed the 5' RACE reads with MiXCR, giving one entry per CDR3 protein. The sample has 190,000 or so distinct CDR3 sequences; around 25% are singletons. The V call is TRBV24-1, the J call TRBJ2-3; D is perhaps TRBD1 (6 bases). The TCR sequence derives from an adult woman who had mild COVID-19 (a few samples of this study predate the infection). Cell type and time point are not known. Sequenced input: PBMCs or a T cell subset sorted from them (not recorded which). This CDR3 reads CATSDSQGSGTGSSSDTQYF. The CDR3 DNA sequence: TGTGCCACCAGTGACTCACAAGGGTCCGGAACAGGGAGTTCATCGGATACGCAGTATTTT.